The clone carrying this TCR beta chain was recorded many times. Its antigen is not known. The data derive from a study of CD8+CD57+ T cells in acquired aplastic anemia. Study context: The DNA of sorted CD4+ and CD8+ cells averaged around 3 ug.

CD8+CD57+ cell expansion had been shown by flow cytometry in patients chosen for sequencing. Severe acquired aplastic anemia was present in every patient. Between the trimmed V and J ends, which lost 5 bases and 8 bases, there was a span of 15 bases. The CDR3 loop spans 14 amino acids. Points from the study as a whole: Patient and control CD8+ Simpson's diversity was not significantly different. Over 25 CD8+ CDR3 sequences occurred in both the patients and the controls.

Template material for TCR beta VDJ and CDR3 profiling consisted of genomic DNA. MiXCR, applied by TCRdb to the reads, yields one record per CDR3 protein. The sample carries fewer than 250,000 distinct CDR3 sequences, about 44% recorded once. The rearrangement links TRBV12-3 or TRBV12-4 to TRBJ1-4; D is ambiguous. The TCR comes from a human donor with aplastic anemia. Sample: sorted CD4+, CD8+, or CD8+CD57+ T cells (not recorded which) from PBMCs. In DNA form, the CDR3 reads TGTGCCAGCAGTAACTCAGGTTCTCGCGAAAAACTGTTTTTT. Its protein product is CASSNSGSREKLFF.